This T cell receptor beta chain was observed in a study of T cells after yellow fever vaccination. Study information: Fractions of limited cellularity were prepared by means of SMART-Seq v4 Ultra Low Input.

They built TCR cDNA with 5'RACE template switching, a step that put in a universal primer site and UMIs. TCRdb redid the calling of the 5' RACE reads with MiXCR, one entry per CDR3 protein. The table records about 96,000 distinct CDR3 sequences, around 9.8% of them present only once. Findings of the study overall: The booster response re-showed most primary clones: 96% CD4, approximately 85% CD8.

CDR3 size: 11 residues. Germline CDR1 and CDR2: MRHNA and SNTAGT. The clonotype was recovered from a man younger than 35 who received the YFV17D yellow fever vaccine. The specimen was CD8+ T cells not binding an NS4B(214-222) dextramer, sorted from PBMCs, collected around 16 days after the first yellow fever vaccination. The chain joins TRBV6-4 to TRBJ2-7; D assignment may be TRBD1 or TRBD2 (6 bases each). CDR3 coding DNA: TGTGTCTTCGGGGGCCCCTACGAGCAGTACGTC. Translation gives CVFGGPYEQYV.